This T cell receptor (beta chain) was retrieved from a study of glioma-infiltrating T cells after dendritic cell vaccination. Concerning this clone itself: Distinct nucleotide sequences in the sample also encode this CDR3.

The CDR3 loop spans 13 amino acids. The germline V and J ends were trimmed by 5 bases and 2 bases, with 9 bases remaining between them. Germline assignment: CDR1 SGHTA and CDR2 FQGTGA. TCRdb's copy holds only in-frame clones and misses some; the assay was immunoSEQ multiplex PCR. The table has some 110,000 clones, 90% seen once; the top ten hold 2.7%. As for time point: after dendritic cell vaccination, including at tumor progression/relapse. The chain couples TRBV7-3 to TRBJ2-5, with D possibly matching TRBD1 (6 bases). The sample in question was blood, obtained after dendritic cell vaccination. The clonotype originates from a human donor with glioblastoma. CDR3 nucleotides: TGTGCCAGCAGCCGCGGACAGCAAGAGACCCAGTACTTC. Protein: CASSRGQQETQYF. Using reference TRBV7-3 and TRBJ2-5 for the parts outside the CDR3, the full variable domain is GAGVSQTPSNKVTEKGKYVELRCDPISGHTALYWYRQSLGQGPEFLIYFQGTGAADDSGLPNDRFFAVRPEGSVSTLKIQRTERGDSAVYLCASSRGQQETQYFGPGTRLLVL.